The 6 T cell receptor beta chains given below trace back to one sample, sequenced in a study of technical replicates of blood from four donors. Profiled with immunoSEQ multiplex PCR; TCRdb holds only in-frame clones, not every one. The sample records almost 90,000 clones, 95% being singletons. What was sequenced was T cells isolated from PBMCs. The receptors here all came from a human donor in good health.

The V and J genes are TRBV29-1 and TRBJ1-1, with D possibly matching TRBD1 (6 bases). Trimming removed 7 bases at V and 0 bases at J, with 6 bases between. The germline V gene encodes CDR1 SQVTM and CDR2 ANQGSEA. CDR3 size: 11 residues. Written as DNA, the CDR3 is TGCAGCGGGACAGTGAACACTGAAGCTTTCTTT. It specifies CSGTVNTEAFF.

The chain uses TRBV19 and TRBJ1-1; possibly TRBD1 for D (6 bases). The germline gives CDR1 LNHDA, CDR2 SQIVND (reference sequence). Trimming stripped 6 bases from V and 1 base from J, with 9 bases between. This CDR3 comprises 13 residues. This CDR3 reads CASRDRPNTEAFF. The CDR3 coding sequence is TGTGCCAGTAGGGACAGACCGAACACTGAAGCTTTCTTT. Filled out from reference TRBV19 and TRBJ1-1, the complete variable domain reads DGGITQSPKYLFRKEGQNVTLSCEQNLNHDAMYWYRQDPGQGLRLIYYSQIVNDFQKGDIAEGYSVSREKKESFPLTVTSAQKNPTAFYLCASRDRPNTEAFFGQGTRLTVV.

The V gene is TRBV10-1, the J gene TRBJ2-7; 10 bases fit TRBD2. J lost 7 bases, V lost 5 bases, and 8 bases had no gene match. The germline CDR1 and CDR2 sequences are WNHNN and SYGVQD (reference sequence). The CDR3 spans 14 residues. CDR3 sequence: CASSSSGSLWEQYF. The CDR3 DNA reads TGCGCCAGCAGTTCTAGCGGGAGCTTATGGGAGCAGTACTTC.

The CDR3 region has the DNA TGTGCCAGCAGTTACAGGGGCCATGAGCAGTTCTTC. This encodes CASSYRGHEQFF. The chain has TRBV7-9 and TRBJ2-1; 7 positions match TRBD1. Per germline, CDR1 SEHNR and CDR2 FQNEAQ (reference sequence). This CDR3 is built from 12 residues. After removal of 6 bases from V and 8 bases from J, the junction contained 4 bases not matched to a gene.

This clone appeared once. The chain recombines TRBV7-9 with TRBJ2-5, with TRBD2 matching 10 bases. J lost 0 bases, V lost 0 bases, and 4 bases had no gene match. The CDR3 covers 17 residues. CDR1 is SEHNR and CDR2 is FQNEAQ in the germline V gene (reference sequence). CDR3 loop: CASSLALTSGYQETQYF. CDR3 DNA: TGTGCCAGCAGCTTAGCCTTGACTAGCGGGTACCAAGAGACCCAGTACTTC.

This clone was observed once. This chain links TRBV28 with TRBJ1-2, with 7 bases fitting TRBD1. The CDR3 totals 19 residues. Germline values: CDR1 MDHEN, CDR2 SYDVKM. The V gene end was trimmed by 4 bases and the J gene end by 0 bases; junction bases not matched to a gene: 17. The CDR3 DNA reads as TGTGCCAGCAGTTCCTTAAGGACAGGCGCTGAATTAGCTAACTATGGCTACACCTTC. It translates to CASSSLRTGAELANYGYTF.